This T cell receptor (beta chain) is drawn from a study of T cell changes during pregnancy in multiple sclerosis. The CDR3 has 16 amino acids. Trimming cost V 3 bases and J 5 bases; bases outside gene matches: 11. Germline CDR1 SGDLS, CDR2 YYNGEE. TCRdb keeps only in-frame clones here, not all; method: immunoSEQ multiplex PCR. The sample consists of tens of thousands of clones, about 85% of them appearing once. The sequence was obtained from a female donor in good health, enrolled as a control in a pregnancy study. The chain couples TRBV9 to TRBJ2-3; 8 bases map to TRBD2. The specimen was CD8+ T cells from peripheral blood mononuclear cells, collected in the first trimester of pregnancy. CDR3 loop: CASSAAREGLGDTQYF. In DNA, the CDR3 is TGTGCCAGCAGCGCCGCCCGGGAGGGCCTGGGAGATACGCAGTATTTT.